This T cell receptor (beta chain) appears in the sequencing data of a study of blood T cell repertoires in COVID-19. Per the study methods: Using reference gene primer amplification, nucleated cell counts were estimated. Sequenced by immunoSEQ multiplex PCR; TCRdb stores in-frame clones only, minus some. The V and J calls and clone size come from that table; D and trimming were worked out from the DNA. The sample includes about 310,000 clones, around 87% of them seen just once. The V gene's germline CDR1 is SGHRS and CDR2 YFSETQ. Trimming took off 4 bases at V and 0 bases at J, with 20 bases between the two ends. The CDR3 length is 18 residues.

The sample comprised peripheral blood. The sequence derives from a woman aged 50 to 60 who had recovered from COVID-19. The chain is built from TRBV5-1 and TRBJ2-1; a weak D match, TRBD2 (6 bases). CDR3 sequence reads: CASSVAPGLGSSYNEQFF. CDR3 coding DNA: TGCGCCAGCAGCGTGGCCCCGGGACTGGGGAGCTCCTACAATGAGCAGTTCTTC. The variable domain in full, completed from reference TRBV5-1 and TRBJ2-1, reads KAGVTQTPRYLIKTRGQQVTLSCSPISGHRSVSWYQQTPGQGLQFLFEYFSETQRNKGNFPGRFSGRQFSNSRSEMNVSTLELGDSALYLCASSVAPGLGSSYNEQFFGPGTRLTVL.